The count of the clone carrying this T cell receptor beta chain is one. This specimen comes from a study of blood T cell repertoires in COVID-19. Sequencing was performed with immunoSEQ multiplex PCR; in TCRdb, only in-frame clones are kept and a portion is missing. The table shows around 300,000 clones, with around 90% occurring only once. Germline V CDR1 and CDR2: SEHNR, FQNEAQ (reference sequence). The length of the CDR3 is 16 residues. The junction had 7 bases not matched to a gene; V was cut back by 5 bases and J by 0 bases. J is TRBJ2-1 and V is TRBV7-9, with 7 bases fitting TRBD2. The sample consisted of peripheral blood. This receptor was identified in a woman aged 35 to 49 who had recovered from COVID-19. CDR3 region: CASSEITSVSYNEQFF. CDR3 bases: TGTGCCAGCAGCGAAATTACTAGCGTCTCCTACAATGAGCAGTTCTTC.